Listed below are T cell receptor beta chains from one sample, sequenced in a study of cytomegalovirus exposure and HLA in healthy donors. TCRdb keeps only in-frame clones here, not all; method: immunoSEQ multiplex PCR. The sample shows about 85,000 clones, about 67% of them seen only once. Sequencing was carried out using PBMCs. These receptors all stem from a man aged 25-45 years in good health and CMV-seronegative. The CDR3 runs from the conserved cysteine through the conserved F or W. D genes are given only for firm matches. Clone sizes are given selectively: once, few, many, or a class where the clone is expanded.

D gene: NA
clone size: few
J gene: TRBJ2-5
V gene: TRBV5-1
CDR3 DNA: TGCGCCAGCAGCTTAAGTTCGTCGGACCAAGAGACCCAGTACTTC
CDR3 protein: CASSLSSSDQETQYF

D gene: NA
clone size: NA
J gene: TRBJ2-7
V gene: TRBV30
CDR3 DNA: TGTGCCTGGAGGTCAGACTACGAGCAGTACTTC
CDR3 protein: CAWRSDYEQYF

D gene: NA
clone size: once
J gene: TRBJ2-5
V gene: TRBV29-1
CDR3 DNA: TGCAGCGGCGGGACGCCCGGGGCGACCCAGTACTTC
CDR3 protein: CSGGTPGATQYF

D gene: TRBD1
clone size: once
J gene: TRBJ2-1
V gene: TRBV7-2
CDR3 DNA: TGTGCCAGCAGCCCCGCCAGGGGGAGTAATGAGCAGTTCTTC
CDR3 protein: CASSPARGSNEQFF

D gene: NA
clone size: NA
J gene: TRBJ2-1
V gene: TRBV5-6
CDR3 DNA: TGTGCCAGCAGTGACGGGGACAATGAGCAGTTCTTC
CDR3 protein: CASSDGDNEQFF

D gene: NA
clone size: NA
J gene: TRBJ1-2
V gene: TRBV28
CDR3 DNA: TGTGCCAGCAGCCCAGTCCATAACTATGGCTACACCTTC
CDR3 protein: CASSPVHNYGYTF

D gene: TRBD1
clone size: few
J gene: TRBJ1-1
V gene: TRBV27
CDR3 DNA: TGTGCCAGCAGTTTATACACAGGGGGGAACACTGAAGCTTTCTTT
CDR3 protein: CASSLYTGGNTEAFF

D gene: NA
clone size: few
J gene: TRBJ1-5
V gene: TRBV6-6
CDR3 DNA: TGTGCCACCATCCGCCCGGGGGGTTCGTCCCAGCATTTT
CDR3 protein: CATIRPGGSSQHF

D gene: NA
clone size: few
J gene: TRBJ1-1
V gene: TRBV14
CDR3 DNA: TGTGCCAGCAGCCGTCAGTATGTGAACACTGAAGCTTTCTTT
CDR3 protein: CASSRQYVNTEAFF

D gene: NA
clone size: few
J gene: TRBJ2-5
V gene: TRBV25-1
CDR3 DNA: TGTGCCAGCAGTGTTCCTTCAGGGTCGGAGACCCAGTACTTC
CDR3 protein: CASSVPSGSETQYF

D gene: NA
clone size: once
J gene: TRBJ1-1
V gene: TRBV18
CDR3 DNA: TGTGCCAGCTCACCGAGTCTCACGGCTAGCACTGAAGCTTTCTTT
CDR3 protein: CASSPSLTASTEAFF

D gene: NA
clone size: few
J gene: TRBJ2-7
V gene: TRBV19
CDR3 DNA: TGTGCCAGTCGGGACACATACTACGAGCAGTACTTC
CDR3 protein: CASRDTYYEQYF

D gene: TRBD1
clone size: few
J gene: TRBJ1-1
V gene: TRBV30
CDR3 DNA: TGTGCCTGGACGACAGGGATGAACACTGAAGCTTTCTTT
CDR3 protein: CAWTTGMNTEAFF

D gene: NA
clone size: few
J gene: TRBJ2-7
V gene: TRBV11-3
CDR3 DNA: TGTGCCAGCAGCTTAGGGAAGGACAGCTACGAGCAGTACTTC
CDR3 protein: CASSLGKDSYEQYF